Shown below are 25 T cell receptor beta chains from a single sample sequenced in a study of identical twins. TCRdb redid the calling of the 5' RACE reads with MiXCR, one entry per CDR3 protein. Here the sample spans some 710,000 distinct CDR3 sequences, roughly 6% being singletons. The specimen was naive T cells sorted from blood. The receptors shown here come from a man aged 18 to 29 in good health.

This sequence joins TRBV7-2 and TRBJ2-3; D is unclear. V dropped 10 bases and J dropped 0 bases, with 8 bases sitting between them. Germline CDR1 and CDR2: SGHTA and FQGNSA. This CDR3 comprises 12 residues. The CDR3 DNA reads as TGTGCCAACCGTTATAGCACAGATACGCAGTATTTT. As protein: CANRYSTDTQYF.

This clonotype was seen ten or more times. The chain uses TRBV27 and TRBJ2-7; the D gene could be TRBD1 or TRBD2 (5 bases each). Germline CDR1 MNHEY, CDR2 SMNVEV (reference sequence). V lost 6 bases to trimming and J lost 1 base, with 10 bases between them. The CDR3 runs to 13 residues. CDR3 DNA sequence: TGTGCCAGCAGGAGGGACGGATCCTACGAGCAGTACTTC. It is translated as CASRRDGSYEQYF.

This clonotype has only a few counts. CDR3 residues: CASSYSGTPMIQYF. The DNA of the CDR3 is TGTGCCAGCAGTTACTCCGGGACGCCTATGATTCAGTACTTC. The chain recombines TRBV6-5 with TRBJ2-4; TRBD1 or TRBD2 may be the D gene (5 bases each). CDR1 is MNHEY and CDR2 is SVGAGI in the germline V gene. This CDR3 has 14 residues. Trimming removed 0 bases from V and 10 bases from J, with 13 bases in between.

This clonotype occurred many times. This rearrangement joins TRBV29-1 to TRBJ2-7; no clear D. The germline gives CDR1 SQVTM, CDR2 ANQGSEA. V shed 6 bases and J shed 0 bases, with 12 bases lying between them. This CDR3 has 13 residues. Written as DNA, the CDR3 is TGCAGCGTCATGCCGGATAGCTCCTACGAGCAGTACTTC. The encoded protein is CSVMPDSSYEQYF.

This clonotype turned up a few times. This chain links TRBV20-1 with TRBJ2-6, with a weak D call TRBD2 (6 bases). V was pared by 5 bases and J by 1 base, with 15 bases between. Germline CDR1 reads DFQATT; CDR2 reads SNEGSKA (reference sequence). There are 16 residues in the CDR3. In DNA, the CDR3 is TGCAGTGCTGGTCCGGGACTGGCATCTGGGGCCAACGTCCTGACTTTC. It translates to CSAGPGLASGANVLTF.

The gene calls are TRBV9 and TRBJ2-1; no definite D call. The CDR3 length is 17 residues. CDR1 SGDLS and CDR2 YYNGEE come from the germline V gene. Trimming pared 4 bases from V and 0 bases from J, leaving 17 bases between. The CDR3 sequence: CASSPTLIQSSYNEQFF. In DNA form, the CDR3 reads TGTGCCAGCAGCCCGACCCTCATACAAAGCTCCTACAATGAGCAGTTCTTC.

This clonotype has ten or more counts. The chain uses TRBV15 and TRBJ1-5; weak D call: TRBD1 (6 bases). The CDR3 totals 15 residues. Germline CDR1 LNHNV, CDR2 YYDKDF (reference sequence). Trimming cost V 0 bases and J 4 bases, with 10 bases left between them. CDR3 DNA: TGTGCCACCAGCAGAGATACCACAGGGAATCAGCCCCAGCATTTT. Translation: CATSRDTTGNQPQHF.

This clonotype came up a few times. The CDR3 region is CSAREGAQQPQHF. CDR3 DNA: TGCAGTGCTAGAGAGGGGGCTCAACAGCCCCAGCATTTT. The rearrangement joins TRBV20-1 to TRBJ1-5, with a tentative D call TRBD1 (6 bases). Trimming took off 0 bases at V and 7 bases at J, with 10 bases between the two ends. The CDR3 totals 13 residues. Germline CDR1 and CDR2: DFQATT and SNEGSKA (reference sequence).

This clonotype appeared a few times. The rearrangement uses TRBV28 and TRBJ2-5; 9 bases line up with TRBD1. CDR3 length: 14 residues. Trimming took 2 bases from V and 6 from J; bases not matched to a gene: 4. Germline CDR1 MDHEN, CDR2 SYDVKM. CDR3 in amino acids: CASSLTGGLKTQYF. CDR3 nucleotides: TGTGCCAGCAGTTTAACAGGGGGCTTGAAGACCCAGTACTTC.

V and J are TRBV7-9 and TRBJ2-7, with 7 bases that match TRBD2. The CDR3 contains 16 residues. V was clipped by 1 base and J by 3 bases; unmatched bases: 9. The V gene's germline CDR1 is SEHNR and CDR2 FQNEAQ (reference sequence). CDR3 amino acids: CASSLDFAGDCYEQYV. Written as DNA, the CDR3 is TGTGCCAGCAGCTTAGATTTTGCGGGAGATTGCTACGAGCAGTACGTC.

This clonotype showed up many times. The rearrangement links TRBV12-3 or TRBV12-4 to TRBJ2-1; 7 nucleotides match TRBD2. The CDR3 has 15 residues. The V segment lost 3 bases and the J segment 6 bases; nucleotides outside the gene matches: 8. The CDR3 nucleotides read TGTGCCAGCAGTTTTGGGGGAGGGCCTCTCAATGAGCAGTTCTTC. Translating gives CASSFGGGPLNEQFF.

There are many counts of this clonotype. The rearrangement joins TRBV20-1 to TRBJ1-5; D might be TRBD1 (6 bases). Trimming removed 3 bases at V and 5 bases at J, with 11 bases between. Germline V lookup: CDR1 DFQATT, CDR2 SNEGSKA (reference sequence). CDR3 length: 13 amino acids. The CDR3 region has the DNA TGCAGTGCTAGGGAGGGGGTTGATCAGCCCCAGCATTTT. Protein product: CSAREGVDQPQHF.

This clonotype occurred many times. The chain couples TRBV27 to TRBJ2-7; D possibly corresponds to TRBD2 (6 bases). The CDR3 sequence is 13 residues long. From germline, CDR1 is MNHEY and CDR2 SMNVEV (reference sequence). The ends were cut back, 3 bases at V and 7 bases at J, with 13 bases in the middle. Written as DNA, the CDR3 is TGTGCCAGCAGTTTGGAGGGAAACGAGGAGCAGTACTTC. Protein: CASSLEGNEEQYF.

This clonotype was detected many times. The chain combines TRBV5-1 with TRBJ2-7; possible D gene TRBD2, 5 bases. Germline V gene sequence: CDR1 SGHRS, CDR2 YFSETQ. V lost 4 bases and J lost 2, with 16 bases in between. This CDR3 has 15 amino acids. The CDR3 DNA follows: TGCGCCAGCAGCCCTGGGCCAGCGGACCCCTACGAGCAGTACGTC. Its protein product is CASSPGPADPYEQYV.

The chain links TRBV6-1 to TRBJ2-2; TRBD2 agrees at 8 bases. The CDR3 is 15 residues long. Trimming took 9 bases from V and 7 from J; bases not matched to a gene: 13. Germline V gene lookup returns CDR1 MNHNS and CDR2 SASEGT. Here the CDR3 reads CASRRAGVLYGELFF. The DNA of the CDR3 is TGTGCCAGTCGCCGAGCGGGGGTCTTATACGGGGAGCTGTTTTTT.

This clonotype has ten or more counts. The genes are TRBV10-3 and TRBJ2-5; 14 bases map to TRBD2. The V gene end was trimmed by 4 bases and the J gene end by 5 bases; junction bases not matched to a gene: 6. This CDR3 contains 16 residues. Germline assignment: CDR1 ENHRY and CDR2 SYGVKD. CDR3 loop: CAISGGLAGVSETQYF. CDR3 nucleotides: TGTGCCATCAGTGGGGGACTAGCGGGAGTATCGGAGACCCAGTACTTC.

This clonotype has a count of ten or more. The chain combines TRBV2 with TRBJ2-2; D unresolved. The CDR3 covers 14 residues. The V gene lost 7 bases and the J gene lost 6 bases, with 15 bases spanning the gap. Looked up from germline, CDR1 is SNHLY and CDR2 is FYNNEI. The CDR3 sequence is CASKRSDQSGELFF. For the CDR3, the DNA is TGTGCCAGCAAAAGGAGCGATCAGTCCGGGGAGCTGTTTTTT.

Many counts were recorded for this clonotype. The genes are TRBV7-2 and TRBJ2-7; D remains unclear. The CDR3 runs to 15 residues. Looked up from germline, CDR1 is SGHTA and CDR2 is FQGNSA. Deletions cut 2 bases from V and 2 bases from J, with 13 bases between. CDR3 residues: CASSLSVLNTYEQYF. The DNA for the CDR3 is TGTGCCAGCAGCTTAAGTGTACTAAACACCTACGAGCAGTACTTC.

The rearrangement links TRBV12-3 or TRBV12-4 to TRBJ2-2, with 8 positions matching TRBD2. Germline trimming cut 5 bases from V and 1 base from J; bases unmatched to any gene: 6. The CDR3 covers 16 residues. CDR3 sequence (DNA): TGTGCCAGCAGTCCTCCGGGAGGGTTGAACACCGGGGAGCTGTTTTTT. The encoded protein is CASSPPGGLNTGELFF.

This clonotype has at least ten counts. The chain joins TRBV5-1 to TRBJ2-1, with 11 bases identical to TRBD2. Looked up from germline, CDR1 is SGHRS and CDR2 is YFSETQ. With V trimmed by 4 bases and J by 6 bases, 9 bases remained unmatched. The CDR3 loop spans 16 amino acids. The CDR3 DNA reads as TGCGCCAGCAGCCCGGAATTAGCGGGAGGGCTCAATGAGCAGTTCTTC. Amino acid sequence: CASSPELAGGLNEQFF.

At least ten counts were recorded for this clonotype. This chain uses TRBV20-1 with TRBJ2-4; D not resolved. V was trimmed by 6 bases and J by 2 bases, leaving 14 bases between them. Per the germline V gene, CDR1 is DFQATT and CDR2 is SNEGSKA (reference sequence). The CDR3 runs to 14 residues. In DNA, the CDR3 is TGCAGTGCCGCCAGAGGAGCAACCAAAAACATTCAGTACTTC. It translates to CSAARGATKNIQYF.

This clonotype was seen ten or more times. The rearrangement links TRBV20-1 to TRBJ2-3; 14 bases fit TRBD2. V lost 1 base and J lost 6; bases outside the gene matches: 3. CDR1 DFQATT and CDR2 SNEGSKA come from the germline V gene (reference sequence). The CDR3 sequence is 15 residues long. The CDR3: CSARGLAGGPDTQYF. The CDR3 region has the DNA TGCAGTGCTAGAGGACTAGCGGGAGGGCCGGATACGCAGTATTTT.

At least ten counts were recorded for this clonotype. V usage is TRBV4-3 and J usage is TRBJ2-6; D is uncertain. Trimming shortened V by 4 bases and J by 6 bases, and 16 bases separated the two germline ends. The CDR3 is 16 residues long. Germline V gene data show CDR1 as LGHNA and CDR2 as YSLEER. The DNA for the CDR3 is TGCGCCAGCAGCCGTGAGTGGTCTCTTAAGGCCAACGTCCTGACTTTC. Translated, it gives CASSREWSLKANVLTF.

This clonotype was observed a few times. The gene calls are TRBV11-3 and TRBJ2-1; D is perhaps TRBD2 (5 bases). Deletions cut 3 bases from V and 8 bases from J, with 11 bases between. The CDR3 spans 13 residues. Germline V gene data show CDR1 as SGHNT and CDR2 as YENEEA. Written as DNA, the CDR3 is TGTGCCAGCAGCTTTACTAGTATCCATGAGCAGTTCTTC. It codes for CASSFTSIHEQFF.

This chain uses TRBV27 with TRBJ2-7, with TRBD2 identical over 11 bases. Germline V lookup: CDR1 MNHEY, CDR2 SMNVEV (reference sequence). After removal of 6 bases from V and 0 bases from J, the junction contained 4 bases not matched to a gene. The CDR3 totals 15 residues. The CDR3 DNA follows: TGTGCCAGCAGGAGGGGGACTAGCGGCTCCTACGAGCAGTACGTC. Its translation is CASRRGTSGSYEQYV.